This entry is about one T cell receptor (beta chain). Adult donors, all healthy and HIV-negative, had no recent acute infections or vaccinations. Into CD45RA+ naive and CD45RA-negative memory subsets, the CD4+ cells were split. TCRdb keeps only in-frame clones here, not all; method: immunoSEQ multiplex PCR. The sample holds a few hundred thousand clones; around 97% are singletons and the top ten take roughly 0.05%. The CDR3 contains 11 residues. Germline V gene sequence: CDR1 SEHNR, CDR2 FQNEAQ (reference sequence). J lost 6 bases, V lost 6 bases, and 1 base had no gene match. This sample is part of a study of shared clonotypes between healthy human individuals.

The rearrangement uses TRBV7-9 and TRBJ2-7; 8 positions match TRBD2. The sequence derives from a woman under 40 in good health. Sequences were obtained from naive CD4+ T cells sorted from blood. Specified subset: CD45RA+ positively selected. The CDR3 region has the DNA TGTGCCAGCAGTCGGGGGGGCGAGCAGTACTTC. Protein product: CASSRGGEQYF.